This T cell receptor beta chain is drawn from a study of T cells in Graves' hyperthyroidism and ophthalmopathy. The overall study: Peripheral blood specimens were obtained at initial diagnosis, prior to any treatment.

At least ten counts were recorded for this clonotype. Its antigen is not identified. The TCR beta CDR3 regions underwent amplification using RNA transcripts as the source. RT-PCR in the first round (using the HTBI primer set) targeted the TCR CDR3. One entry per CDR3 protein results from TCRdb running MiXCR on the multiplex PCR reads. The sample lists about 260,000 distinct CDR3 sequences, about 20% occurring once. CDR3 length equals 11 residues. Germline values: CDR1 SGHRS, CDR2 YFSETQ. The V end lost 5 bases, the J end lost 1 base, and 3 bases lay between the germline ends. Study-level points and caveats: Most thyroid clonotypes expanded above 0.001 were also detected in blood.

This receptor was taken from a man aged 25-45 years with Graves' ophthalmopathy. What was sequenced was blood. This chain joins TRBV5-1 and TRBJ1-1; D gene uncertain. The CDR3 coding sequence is TGCGCCAGCAGGAGGAACACTGAAGCTTTCTTT. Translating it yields CASRRNTEAFF.